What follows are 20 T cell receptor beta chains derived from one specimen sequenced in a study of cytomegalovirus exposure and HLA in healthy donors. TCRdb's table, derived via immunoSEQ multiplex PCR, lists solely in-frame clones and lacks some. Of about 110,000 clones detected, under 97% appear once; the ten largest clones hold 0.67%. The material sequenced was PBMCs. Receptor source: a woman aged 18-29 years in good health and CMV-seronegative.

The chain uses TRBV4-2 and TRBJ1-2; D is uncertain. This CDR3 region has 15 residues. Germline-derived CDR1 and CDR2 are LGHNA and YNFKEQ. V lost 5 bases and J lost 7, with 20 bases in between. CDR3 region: CASSGFGVREGGYTF. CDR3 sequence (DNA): TGTGCCAGCAGCGGTTTCGGGGTTAGGGAAGGTGGCTACACCTTC.

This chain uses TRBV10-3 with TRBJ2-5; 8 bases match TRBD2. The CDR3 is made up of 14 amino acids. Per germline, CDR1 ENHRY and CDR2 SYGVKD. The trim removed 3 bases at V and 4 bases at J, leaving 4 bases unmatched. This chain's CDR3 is CAISDGGARETQYF. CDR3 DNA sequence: TGTGCCATCAGTGACGGGGGGGCTCGAGAGACCCAGTACTTC.

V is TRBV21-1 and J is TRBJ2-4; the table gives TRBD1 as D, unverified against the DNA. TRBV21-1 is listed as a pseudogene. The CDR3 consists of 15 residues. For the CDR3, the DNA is TGTGCCAGCAGCAAAGGACAGGGGATTAAGAACATTCAGTACTTC. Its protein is CASSKGQGIKNIQYF.

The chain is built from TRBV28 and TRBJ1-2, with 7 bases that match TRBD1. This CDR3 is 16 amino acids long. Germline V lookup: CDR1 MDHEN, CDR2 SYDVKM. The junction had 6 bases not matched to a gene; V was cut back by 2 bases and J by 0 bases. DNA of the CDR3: TGTGCCAGCAGTTTAGCCCGGGACAGCTCTAACTATGGCTACACCTTC. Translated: CASSLARDSSNYGYTF.

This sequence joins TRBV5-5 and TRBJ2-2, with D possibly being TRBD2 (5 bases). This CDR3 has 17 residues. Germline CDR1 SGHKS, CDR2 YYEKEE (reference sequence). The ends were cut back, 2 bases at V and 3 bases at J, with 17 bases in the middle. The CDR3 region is CASSFVYGRDDTGELFF. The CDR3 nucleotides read TGTGCCAGCAGCTTCGTTTACGGCCGGGATGACACCGGGGAGCTGTTTTTT.

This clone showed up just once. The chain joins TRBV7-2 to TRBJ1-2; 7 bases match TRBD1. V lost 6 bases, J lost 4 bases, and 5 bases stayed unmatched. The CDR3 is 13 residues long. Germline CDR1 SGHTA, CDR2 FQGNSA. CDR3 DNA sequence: TGTGCCAGCAGTTCCAGACAGGGCTATGGCTACACCTTC. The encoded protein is CASSSRQGYGYTF.

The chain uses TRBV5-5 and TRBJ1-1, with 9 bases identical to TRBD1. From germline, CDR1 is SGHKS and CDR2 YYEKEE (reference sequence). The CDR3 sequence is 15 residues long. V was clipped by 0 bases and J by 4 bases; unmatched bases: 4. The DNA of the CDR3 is TGTGCCAGCAGCTTGGTGGGACAGGGTGGCACTGAAGCTTTCTTT. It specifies CASSLVGQGGTEAFF.

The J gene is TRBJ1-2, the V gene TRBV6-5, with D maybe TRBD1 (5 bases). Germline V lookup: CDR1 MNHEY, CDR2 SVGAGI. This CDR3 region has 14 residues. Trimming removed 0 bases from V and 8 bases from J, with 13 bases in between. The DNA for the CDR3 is TGTGCCAGCAGTTACTCAGGGGCGATGGACGGCTACACCTTC. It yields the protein CASSYSGAMDGYTF.

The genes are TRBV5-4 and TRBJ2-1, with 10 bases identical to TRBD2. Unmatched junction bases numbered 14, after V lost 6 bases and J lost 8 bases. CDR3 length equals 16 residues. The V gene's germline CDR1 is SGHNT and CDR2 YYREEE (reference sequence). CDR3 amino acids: CASMLGASGGADEQFF. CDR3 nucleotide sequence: TGTGCCAGCATGCTTGGAGCCAGCGGGGGGGCGGATGAGCAGTTCTTC.

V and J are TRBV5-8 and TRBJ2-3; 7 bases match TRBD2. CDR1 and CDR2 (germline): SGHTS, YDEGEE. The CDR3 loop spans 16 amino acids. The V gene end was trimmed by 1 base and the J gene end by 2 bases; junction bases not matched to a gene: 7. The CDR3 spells CASSLQLADYTDTQYF. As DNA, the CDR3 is TGTGCCAGCAGCTTGCAGCTAGCGGATTACACAGATACGCAGTATTTT.

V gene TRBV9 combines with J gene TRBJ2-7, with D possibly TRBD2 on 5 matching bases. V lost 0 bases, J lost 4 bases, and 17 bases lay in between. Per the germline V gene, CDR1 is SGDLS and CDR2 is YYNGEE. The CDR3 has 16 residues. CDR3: CASSVAPGNDVYEQYF. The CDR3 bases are TGTGCCAGCAGCGTAGCCCCGGGGAACGACGTTTACGAGCAGTACTTC.

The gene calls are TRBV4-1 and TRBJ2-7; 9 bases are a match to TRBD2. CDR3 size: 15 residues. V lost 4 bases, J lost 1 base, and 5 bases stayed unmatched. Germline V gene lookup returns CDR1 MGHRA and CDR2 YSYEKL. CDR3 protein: CASSLLAGPSYEQYF. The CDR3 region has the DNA TGCGCCAGCAGCCTACTAGCGGGTCCGTCCTACGAGCAGTACTTC.

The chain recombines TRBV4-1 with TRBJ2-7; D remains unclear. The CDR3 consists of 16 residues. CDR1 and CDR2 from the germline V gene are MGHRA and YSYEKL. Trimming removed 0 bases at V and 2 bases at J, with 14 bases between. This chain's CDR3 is CASSQDIYSRAYEQYF. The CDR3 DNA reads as TGCGCCAGCAGCCAAGATATTTATAGCCGAGCCTACGAGCAGTACTTC.

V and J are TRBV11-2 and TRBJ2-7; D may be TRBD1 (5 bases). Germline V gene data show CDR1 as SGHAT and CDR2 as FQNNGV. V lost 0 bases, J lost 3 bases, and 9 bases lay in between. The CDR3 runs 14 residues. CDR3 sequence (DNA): TGTGCCAGCAGCTTAGACAGGGCCAGCTACGAGCAGTACTTC. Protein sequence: CASSLDRASYEQYF.

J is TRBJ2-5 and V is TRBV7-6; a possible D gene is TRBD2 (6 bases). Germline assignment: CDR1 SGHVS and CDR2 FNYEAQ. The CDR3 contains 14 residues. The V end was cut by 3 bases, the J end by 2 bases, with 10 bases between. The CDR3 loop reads CASSFQGLQETQYF. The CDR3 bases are TGTGCCAGCAGCTTTCAGGGACTTCAAGAGACCCAGTACTTC. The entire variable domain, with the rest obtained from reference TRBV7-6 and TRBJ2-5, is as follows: GAGVSQSPRYKVTKRGQDVALRCDPISGHVSLYWYRQALGQGPEFLTYFNYEAQQDKSGLPNDRFSAERPEGSISTLTIQRTEQRDSAMYRCASSFQGLQETQYFGPGTRLLVL.

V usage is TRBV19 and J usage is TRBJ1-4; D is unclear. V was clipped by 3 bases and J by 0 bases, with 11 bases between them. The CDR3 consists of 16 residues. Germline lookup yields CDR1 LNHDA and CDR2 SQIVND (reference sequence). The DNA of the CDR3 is TGTGCCAGTAGTATTAACAGTATAGCAACTAATGAAAAACTGTTTTTT. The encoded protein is CASSINSIATNEKLFF.

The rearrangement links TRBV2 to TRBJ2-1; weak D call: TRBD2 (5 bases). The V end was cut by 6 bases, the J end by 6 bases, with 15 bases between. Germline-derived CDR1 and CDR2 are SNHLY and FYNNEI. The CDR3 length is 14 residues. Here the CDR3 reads CASSGLRTSNEQFF. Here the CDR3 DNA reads TGTGCCAGCAGCGGACTCCGTACCTCCAATGAGCAGTTCTTC.

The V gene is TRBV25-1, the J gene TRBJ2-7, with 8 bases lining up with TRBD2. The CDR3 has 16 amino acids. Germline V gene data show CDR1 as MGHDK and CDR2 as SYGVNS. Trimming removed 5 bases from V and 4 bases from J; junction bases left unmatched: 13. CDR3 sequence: CASSPSPRGGYYEQYF. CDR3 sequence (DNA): TGTGCCAGCAGTCCCTCCCCCCGCGGGGGGTATTACGAGCAGTACTTC.

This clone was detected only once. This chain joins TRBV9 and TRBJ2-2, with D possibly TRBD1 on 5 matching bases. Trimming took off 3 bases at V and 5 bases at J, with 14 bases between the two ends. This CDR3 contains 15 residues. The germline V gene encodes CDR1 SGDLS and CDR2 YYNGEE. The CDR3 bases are TGTGCCAGCAGCGCTGTGGGGCCTCGGACCGGGGAGCTGTTTTTT. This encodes CASSAVGPRTGELFF.

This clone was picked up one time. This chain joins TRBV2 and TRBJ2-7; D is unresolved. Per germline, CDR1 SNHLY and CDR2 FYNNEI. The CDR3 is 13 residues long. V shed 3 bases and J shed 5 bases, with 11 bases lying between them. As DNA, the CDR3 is TGTGCCAGCAGTGAGGCAGTTTTCGACGAGCAGTACTTC. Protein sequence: CASSEAVFDEQYF. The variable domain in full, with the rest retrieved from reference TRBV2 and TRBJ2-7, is EPEVTQTPSHQVTQMGQEVILRCVPISNHLYFYWYRQILGQKVEFLVSFYNNEISEKSEIFDDQFSVERPDGSNFTLKIRSTKLEDSAMYFCASSEAVFDEQYFGPGTRLTVT.